These 5 T cell receptor beta chains were all obtained from the same sample, sequenced in a study of breast tumors, draining lymph nodes, adjacent tissues. Each CDR3 protein gets one entry after TCRdb re-called the multiplex PCR reads with MiXCR. The sample has about 140,000 distinct CDR3 sequences; less than 35% are singletons. The lymph nodes were axillary draining lymph nodes from breast cancer patients. Sequencing used axillary lymph node tissue. The origin of the receptors is a female donor with breast cancer. Some clones in this sample may be carry-over from other donors' samples.

In this sample, this clonotype turned up many times. The J gene is TRBJ1-4, the V gene TRBV29-1; 9 bases align to TRBD1. Germline V gene lookup returns CDR1 SQVTM and CDR2 ANQGSEA. The length of the CDR3 is 13 residues. V shed 6 bases and J 7 bases; nucleotides not matched to a gene: 6. The CDR3 nucleotides read TGCAGCGTCCATACAGGGGGCGGTGAAAAACTGTTTTTT. It translates to CSVHTGGGEKLFF.

At least ten counts were recorded for this clonotype. Its ends do not fully match the called genes, so a read error is possible. The chain employs TRBV7-8 and TRBJ1-5; 7 nucleotides line up with TRBD1. This CDR3 contains 15 residues. Germline V CDR1 and CDR2: SGHVS, FQNEAQ. In nucleotides, the CDR3 is TGTGTCAGCAGCTTACTGGGACAGAGCAATCAGCCCCAGCATTTT. Protein sequence: CVSSLLGQSNQPQHF.

As to this clonotype: Its ends do not fully match the called genes, so a read error is possible. The chain combines TRBV11-3 with TRBJ2-5; no definite D call. Germline lookup yields CDR1 SGHNT and CDR2 YENEEA. CDR3 length equals 14 residues. CDR3 amino acids: CASSLVRVQEAQYF. The CDR3 region has the DNA TGTGCCAGCAGCTTGGTGCGAGTCCAAGAGGCCCAGTACTTC.

Many counts were recorded for this clonotype. CDR3 sequence: CASSRGTFFSYGYTF. The DNA for the CDR3 is TGTGCCAGCAGCCGGGGCACTTTTTTTTCCTATGGCTACACCTTC. The chain combines TRBV14 with TRBJ1-2, with a possible D match to TRBD1 (5 bases). Germline CDR1 SGHDN, CDR2 FVKESK. The CDR3 covers 15 residues. V was trimmed by 4 bases and J by 4 bases, leaving 16 bases between them.

Comment on this clonotype: A read error is possible here, since a much larger clone lies one base away. Because the CDR3 is missing its conserved closing phenylalanine or tryptophan, this is likely a read error. V usage is TRBV9 and J usage is TRBJ1-2, with 9 bases matching TRBD1. Germline values: CDR1 SGDLS, CDR2 YYNGEE. V lost 4 bases to trimming and J lost 8 bases; unmatched junction nucleotides: 6. The CDR3 loop spans 13 amino acids. CDR3 nucleotide sequence: TGTGCCAGCAGCTCCGGGACAGGGAGAGGCTACACCTCC. This sequence encodes CASSSGTGRGYTS.